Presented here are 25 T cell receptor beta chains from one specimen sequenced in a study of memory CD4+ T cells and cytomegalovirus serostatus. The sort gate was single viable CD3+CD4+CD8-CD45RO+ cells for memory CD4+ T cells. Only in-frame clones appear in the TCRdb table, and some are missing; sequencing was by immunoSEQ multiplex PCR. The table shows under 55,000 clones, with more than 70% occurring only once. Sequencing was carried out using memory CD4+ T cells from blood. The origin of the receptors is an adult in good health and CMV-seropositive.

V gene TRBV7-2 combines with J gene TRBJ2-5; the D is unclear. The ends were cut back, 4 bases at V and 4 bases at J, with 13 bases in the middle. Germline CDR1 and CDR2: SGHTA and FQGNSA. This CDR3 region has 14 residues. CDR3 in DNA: TGTGCCAGCAGCTCGGTAGGGTCACCAGAGACCCAGTACTTC. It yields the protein CASSSVGSPETQYF.

CDR3 in amino acids: CASSSFLGGMDADTQYF. The CDR3, as DNA: TGTGCCAGCAGCTCCTTCTTGGGGGGAATGGATGCAGATACGCAGTATTTT. The chain combines TRBV11-1 with TRBJ2-3; D perhaps matches TRBD2 (6 bases). V lost 4 bases and J lost 4, with 21 bases in between. This CDR3 comprises 17 residues. CDR1 is SGHAT and CDR2 is FQDESV in the germline V gene (reference sequence).

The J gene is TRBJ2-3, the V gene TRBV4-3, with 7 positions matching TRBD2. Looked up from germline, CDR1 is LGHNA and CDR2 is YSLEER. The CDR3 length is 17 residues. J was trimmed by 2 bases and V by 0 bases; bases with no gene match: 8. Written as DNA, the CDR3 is TGCGCCAGCAGCCAAGATAAGGCGGGGGTTTACACAGATACGCAGTATTTT. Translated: CASSQDKAGVYTDTQYF.

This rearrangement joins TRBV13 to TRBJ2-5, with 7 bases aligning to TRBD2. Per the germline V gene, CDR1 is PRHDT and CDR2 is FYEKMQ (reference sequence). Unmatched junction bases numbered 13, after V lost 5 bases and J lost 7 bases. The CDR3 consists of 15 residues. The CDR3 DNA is TGTGCCAGCAGCCGTGTGGCGGGAGCCTTGAGGACCCAGTACTTC. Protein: CASSRVAGALRTQYF.

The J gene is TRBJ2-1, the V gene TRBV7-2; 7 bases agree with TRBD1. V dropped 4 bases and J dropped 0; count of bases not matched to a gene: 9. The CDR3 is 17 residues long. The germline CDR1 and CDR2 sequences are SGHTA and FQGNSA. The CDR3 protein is CASSSPTGNPSYNEQFF. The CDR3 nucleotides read TGTGCCAGCAGCTCCCCGACAGGGAATCCCTCCTACAATGAGCAGTTCTTC.

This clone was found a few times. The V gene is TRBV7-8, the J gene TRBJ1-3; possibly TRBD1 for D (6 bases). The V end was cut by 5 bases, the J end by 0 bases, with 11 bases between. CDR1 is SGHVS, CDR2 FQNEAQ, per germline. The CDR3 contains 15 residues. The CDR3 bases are TGTGCCAGCAGCGACCGGACAGCCTCTGGAAACACCATATATTTT. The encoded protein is CASSDRTASGNTIYF.

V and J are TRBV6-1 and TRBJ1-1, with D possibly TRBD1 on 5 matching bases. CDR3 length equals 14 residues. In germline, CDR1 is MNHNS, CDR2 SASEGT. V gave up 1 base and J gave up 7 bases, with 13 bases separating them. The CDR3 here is CASSEVVRDLEAFF. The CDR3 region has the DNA TGTGCCAGCAGTGAAGTGGTGAGGGACCTTGAAGCTTTCTTT.

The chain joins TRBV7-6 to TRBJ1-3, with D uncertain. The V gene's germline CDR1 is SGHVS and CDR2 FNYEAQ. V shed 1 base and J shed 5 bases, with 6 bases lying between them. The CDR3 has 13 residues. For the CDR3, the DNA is TGTGCCAGCAGCTTAGACGGCCGAAACACCATATATTTT. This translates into CASSLDGRNTIYF. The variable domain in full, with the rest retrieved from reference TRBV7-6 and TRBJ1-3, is GAGVSQSPRYKVTKRGQDVALRCDPISGHVSLYWYRQALGQGPEFLTYFNYEAQQDKSGLPNDRFSAERPEGSISTLTIQRTEQRDSAMYRCASSLDGRNTIYFGEGSWLTVV.

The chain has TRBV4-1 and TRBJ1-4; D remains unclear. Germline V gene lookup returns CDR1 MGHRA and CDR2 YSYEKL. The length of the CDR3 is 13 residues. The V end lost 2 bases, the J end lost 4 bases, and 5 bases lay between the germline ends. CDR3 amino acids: CASSQLVNEKLFF. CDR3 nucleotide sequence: TGCGCCAGCAGCCAACTAGTTAATGAAAAACTGTTTTTT.

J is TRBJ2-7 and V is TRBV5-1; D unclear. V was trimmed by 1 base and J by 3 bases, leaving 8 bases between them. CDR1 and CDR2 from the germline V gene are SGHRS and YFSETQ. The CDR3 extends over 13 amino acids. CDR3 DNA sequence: TGCGCCAGCAGCTTGAACACCTTCTACGAGCAGTACTTC. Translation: CASSLNTFYEQYF.

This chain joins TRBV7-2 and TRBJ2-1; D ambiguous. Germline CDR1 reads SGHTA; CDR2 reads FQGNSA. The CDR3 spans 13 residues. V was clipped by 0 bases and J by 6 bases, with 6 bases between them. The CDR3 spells CASSLALRNEQFF. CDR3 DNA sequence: TGTGCCAGCAGCTTAGCCTTGCGCAATGAGCAGTTCTTC.

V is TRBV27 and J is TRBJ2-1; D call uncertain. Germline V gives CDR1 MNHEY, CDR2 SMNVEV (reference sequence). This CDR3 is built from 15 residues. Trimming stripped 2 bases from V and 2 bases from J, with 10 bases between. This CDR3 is CASSLKGMTYNEQFF. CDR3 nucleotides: TGTGCCAGCAGTTTAAAAGGGATGACCTACAATGAGCAGTTCTTC.

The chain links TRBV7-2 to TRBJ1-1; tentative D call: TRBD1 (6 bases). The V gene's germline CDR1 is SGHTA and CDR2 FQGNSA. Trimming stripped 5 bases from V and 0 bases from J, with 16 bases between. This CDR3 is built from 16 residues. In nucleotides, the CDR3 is TGTGCCAGCAGCCGCCCTCCCGACAGGATGAACACTGAAGCTTTCTTT. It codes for CASSRPPDRMNTEAFF.

The CDR3 DNA reads as TGTGCCAGCAGTCCGCGGGGGTTCGGTACGCAGTATTTT. Encoded protein: CASSPRGFGTQYF. This chain links TRBV28 with TRBJ2-3; 7 positions agree with TRBD2. V lost 5 bases and J lost 8; bases outside the gene matches: 7. From germline, CDR1 is MDHEN and CDR2 SYDVKM. The CDR3 totals 13 residues. Full variable domain (outside the CDR3, taken from reference TRBV28 and TRBJ2-3): DVKVTQSSRYLVKRTGEKVFLECVQDMDHENMFWYRQDPGLGLRLIYFSYDVKMKEKGDIPEGYSVSREKKERFSLILESASTNQTSMYLCASSPRGFGTQYFGPGTRLTVL.

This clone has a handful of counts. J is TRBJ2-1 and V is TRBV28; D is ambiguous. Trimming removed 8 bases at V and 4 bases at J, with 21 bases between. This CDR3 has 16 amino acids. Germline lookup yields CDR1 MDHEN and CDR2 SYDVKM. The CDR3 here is CASWSKGLTKYNEQFF. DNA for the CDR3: TGTGCCAGCTGGAGTAAGGGCCTCACGAAGTACAATGAGCAGTTCTTC. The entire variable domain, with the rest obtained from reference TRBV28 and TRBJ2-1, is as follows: DVKVTQSSRYLVKRTGEKVFLECVQDMDHENMFWYRQDPGLGLRLIYFSYDVKMKEKGDIPEGYSVSREKKERFSLILESASTNQTSMYLCASWSKGLTKYNEQFFGPGTRLTVL.

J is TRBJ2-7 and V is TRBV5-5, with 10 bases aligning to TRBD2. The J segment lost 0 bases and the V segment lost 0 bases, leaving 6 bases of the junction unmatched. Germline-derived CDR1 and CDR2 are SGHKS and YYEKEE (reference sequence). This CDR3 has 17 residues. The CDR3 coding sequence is TGTGCCAGCAGCTTGGGGCTAGCGGGGGCGAGCTCCTACGAGCAGTACTTC. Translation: CASSLGLAGASSYEQYF.

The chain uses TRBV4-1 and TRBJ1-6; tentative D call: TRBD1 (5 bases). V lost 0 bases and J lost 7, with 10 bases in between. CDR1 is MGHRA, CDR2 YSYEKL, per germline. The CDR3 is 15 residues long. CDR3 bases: TGCGCCAGCAGCCAAGACAGCTGGGGGAATTCACCCCTCCACTTT. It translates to CASSQDSWGNSPLHF.

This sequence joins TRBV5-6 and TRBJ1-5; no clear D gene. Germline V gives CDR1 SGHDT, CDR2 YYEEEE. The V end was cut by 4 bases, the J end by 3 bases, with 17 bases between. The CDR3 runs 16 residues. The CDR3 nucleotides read TGTGCCAGCAGCCGAAGCAAAGGATTGTTCAATCAGCCCCAGCATTTT. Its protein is CASSRSKGLFNQPQHF.

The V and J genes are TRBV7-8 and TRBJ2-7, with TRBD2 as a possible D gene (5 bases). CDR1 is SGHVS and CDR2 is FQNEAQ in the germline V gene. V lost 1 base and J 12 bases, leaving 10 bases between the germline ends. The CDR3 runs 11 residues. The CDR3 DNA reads TGTGCCAGCAGCTTAGGGGGAGAGAGGTACTTC. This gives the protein CASSLGGERYF.

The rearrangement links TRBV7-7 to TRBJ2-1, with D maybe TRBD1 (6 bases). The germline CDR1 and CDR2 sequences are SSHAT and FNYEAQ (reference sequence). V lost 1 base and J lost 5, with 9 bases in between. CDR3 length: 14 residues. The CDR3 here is CASSLDRVDNEQFF. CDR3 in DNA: TGTGCCAGCAGCTTAGACAGGGTAGACAATGAGCAGTTCTTC. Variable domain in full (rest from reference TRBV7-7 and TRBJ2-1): GAGVSQSPRYKVTKRGQDVTLRCDPISSHATLYWYQQALGQGPEFLTYFNYEAQPDKSGLPSDRFSAERPEGSISTLTIQRTEQRDSAMYRCASSLDRVDNEQFFGPGTRLTVL.

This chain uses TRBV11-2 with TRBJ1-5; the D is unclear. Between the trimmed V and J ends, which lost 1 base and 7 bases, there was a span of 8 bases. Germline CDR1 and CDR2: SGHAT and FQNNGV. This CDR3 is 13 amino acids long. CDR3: CASSLGLAQPQHF. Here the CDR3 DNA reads TGTGCCAGCAGCTTAGGTCTGGCACAGCCCCAGCATTTT.

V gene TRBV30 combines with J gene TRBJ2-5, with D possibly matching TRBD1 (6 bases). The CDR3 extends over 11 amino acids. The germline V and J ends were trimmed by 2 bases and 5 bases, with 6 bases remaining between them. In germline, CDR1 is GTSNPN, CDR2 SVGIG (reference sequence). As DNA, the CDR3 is TGTGCCTGGAGTCAGGGGGAGACCCAGTACTTC. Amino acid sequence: CAWSQGETQYF.

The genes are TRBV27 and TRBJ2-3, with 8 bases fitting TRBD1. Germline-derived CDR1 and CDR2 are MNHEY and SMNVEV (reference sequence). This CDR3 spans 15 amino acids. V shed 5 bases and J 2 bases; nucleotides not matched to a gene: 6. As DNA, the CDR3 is TGTGCCAGCAGTATTGACAGGGGTAACACAGATACGCAGTATTTT. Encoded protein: CASSIDRGNTDTQYF.

CDR3 loop: CAISGQALKETQYF. CDR3 in DNA: TGTGCCATCAGTGGACAAGCTCTTAAAGAGACCCAGTACTTC. This chain uses TRBV10-3 with TRBJ2-5; the D is unclear. Germline CDR1 reads ENHRY; CDR2 reads SYGVKD. The CDR3 is made up of 14 amino acids. V dropped 4 bases and J dropped 3 bases, with 12 bases sitting between them.

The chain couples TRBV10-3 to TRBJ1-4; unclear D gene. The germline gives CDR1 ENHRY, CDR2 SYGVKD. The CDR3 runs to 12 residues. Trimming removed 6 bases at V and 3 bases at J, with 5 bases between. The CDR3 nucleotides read TGTGCCATCAGGGGATCTAATGAAAAACTGTTTTTT. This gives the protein CAIRGSNEKLFF.